This TCR beta chain is drawn from a study of CD8+CD57+ T cells in acquired aplastic anemia. CDR3 size: 12 residues. V lost 3 bases and J 9 bases, leaving 9 bases between the germline ends. Germline CDR1 reads LNHDA; CDR2 reads SQIVND (reference sequence). CD8+CD57+ cell expansion had been shown by flow cytometry in patients chosen for sequencing. Genomic DNA, serving as template, underwent TCR beta VDJ and CDR3 profiling. MiXCR, run by TCRdb on the reads, gives a single entry per CDR3 protein. This repertoire shows under 500,000 distinct CDR3 sequences, around 30% found once; its top ten account for less than 1%.

The clonotype comes from a human donor with aplastic anemia. Sequencing used sorted CD4+, CD8+, or CD8+CD57+ T cells (not recorded which) from PBMCs. The gene calls are TRBV19 and TRBJ2-1; no firm D call. CDR3 bases: TGTGCCAGTAGTATCGAGACCCGTGAGCAGTTCTTC. Translating it yields CASSIETREQFF.